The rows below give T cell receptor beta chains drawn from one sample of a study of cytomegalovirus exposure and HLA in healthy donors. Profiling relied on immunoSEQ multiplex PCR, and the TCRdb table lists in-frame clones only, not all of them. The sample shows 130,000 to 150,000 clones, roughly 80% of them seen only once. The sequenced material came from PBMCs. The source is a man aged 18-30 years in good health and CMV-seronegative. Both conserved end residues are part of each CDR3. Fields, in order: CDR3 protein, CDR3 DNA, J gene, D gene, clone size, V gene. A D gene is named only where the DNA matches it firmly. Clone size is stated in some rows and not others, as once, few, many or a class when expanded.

CDR3 protein: CASRYQDRADEQFF
CDR3 DNA: TGTGCCAGCCGCTACCAGGACAGGGCAGATGAGCAGTTCTTC
J gene: TRBJ2-1
D gene: TRBD1
clone size: .
V gene: TRBV7-9

CDR3 protein: CAMSSGQGTYEQYF
CDR3 DNA: TGTGCCATGTCGTCGGGACAGGGGACCTACGAGCAGTACTTC
J gene: TRBJ2-7
D gene: TRBD1
clone size: few
V gene: TRBV6-6

CDR3 protein: CATTGNPNEKLFF
CDR3 DNA: TGTGCCACGACAGGAAATCCTAATGAAAAACTGTTTTTT
J gene: TRBJ1-4
D gene: .
clone size: .
V gene: TRBV6-1

CDR3 protein: CASSLEATGRGVRDGYTF
CDR3 DNA: TGTGCCAGCAGCTTAGAGGCGACGGGGCGGGGGGTAAGGGATGGCTACACCTTC
J gene: TRBJ1-2
D gene: .
clone size: .
V gene: TRBV7-2

CDR3 protein: CASSTDRANTGELFF
CDR3 DNA: TGTGCCAGCTCAACGGACAGAGCGAACACCGGGGAGCTGTTTTTT
J gene: TRBJ2-2
D gene: .
clone size: .
V gene: TRBV18

CDR3 protein: CASSRTTKQYF
CDR3 DNA: TGTGCCAGCAGCAGGACTACCAAGCAGTACTTC
J gene: TRBJ2-7
D gene: .
clone size: once
V gene: TRBV28

CDR3 protein: CASRGYRGEDYGYTF
CDR3 DNA: TGTGCCAGTAGGGGTTACAGGGGAGAGGACTATGGCTACACCTTC
J gene: TRBJ1-2
D gene: TRBD1
clone size: .
V gene: TRBV19

CDR3 protein: CSVRGTGSGYGYTF
CDR3 DNA: TGCAGCGTTCGTGGGACAGGAAGCGGCTATGGCTACACCTTC
J gene: TRBJ1-2
D gene: TRBD1
clone size: .
V gene: TRBV29-1

CDR3 protein: CASSLRQNQPQHF
CDR3 DNA: TGTGCCAGCAGCTTAAGACAGAATCAGCCCCAGCATTTT
J gene: TRBJ1-5
D gene: .
clone size: .
V gene: TRBV27

CDR3 protein: CASSLLLGGAGNTIYF
CDR3 DNA: TGTGCCAGCAGTTTATTACTCGGGGGGGCTGGAAACACCATATATTTT
J gene: TRBJ1-3
D gene: .
clone size: .
V gene: TRBV28

CDR3 protein: CASKDRGRGTEAFF
CDR3 DNA: TGCGCCAGCAAGGACAGGGGCCGAGGGACTGAAGCTTTCTTT
J gene: TRBJ1-1
D gene: TRBD1
clone size: .
V gene: TRBV10-1

CDR3 protein: CASSLRPTGVAYEQYF
CDR3 DNA: TGTGCCAGCAGCTTACGGCCCACAGGGGTTGCCTACGAGCAGTACTTC
J gene: TRBJ2-7
D gene: TRBD1
clone size: .
V gene: TRBV7-2

CDR3 protein: CASSYSQGTRDGYTF
CDR3 DNA: TGTGCCAGCAGTTACTCGCAGGGAACCCGTGATGGCTACACCTTC
J gene: TRBJ1-2
D gene: .
clone size: .
V gene: TRBV6-5

CDR3 protein: CASSLDRAGGIEQFF
CDR3 DNA: TGTGCCAGCAGCTTAGACCGGGCCGGGGGTATTGAGCAGTTCTTC
J gene: TRBJ2-1
D gene: .
clone size: .
V gene: TRBV11-1

CDR3 protein: CASRNQKGGPEAFF
CDR3 DNA: TGCGCCAGCAGAAATCAGAAAGGGGGCCCTGAAGCTTTCTTT
J gene: TRBJ1-1
D gene: TRBD1
clone size: .
V gene: TRBV5-1

CDR3 protein: CASSLEQGAFGYTF
CDR3 DNA: TGCGCCAGCAGCTTGGAACAGGGGGCTTTTGGCTACACCTTC
J gene: TRBJ1-2
D gene: TRBD1
clone size: .
V gene: TRBV5-1

CDR3 protein: CASSLGHVGNTEAFF
CDR3 DNA: TGTGCCAGCAGCTTAGGTCATGTCGGGAACACTGAAGCTTTCTTT
J gene: TRBJ1-1
D gene: .
clone size: .
V gene: TRBV7-9

CDR3 protein: CASSLEGTIGLRISYNEQFF
CDR3 DNA: TGTGCCAGCAGCTTAGAAGGGACTATCGGCCTCAGAATCTCCTACAATGAGCAGTTCTTC
J gene: TRBJ2-1
D gene: TRBD2
clone size: .
V gene: TRBV11-2

CDR3 protein: CASSRTQGTEAFF
CDR3 DNA: TGTGCCAGTAGTAGGACACAGGGCACTGAAGCTTTCTTT
J gene: TRBJ1-1
D gene: .
clone size: once
V gene: TRBV19

CDR3 protein: CASSGGTGVEKLFF
CDR3 DNA: TGTGCCAGCAGCGGTGGGACAGGGGTTGAAAAACTGTTTTTT
J gene: TRBJ1-4
D gene: TRBD1
clone size: .
V gene: TRBV9

CDR3 protein: CASSDQGSNQPQHF
CDR3 DNA: TGTGCCAGCAGTGACCAGGGGAGCAATCAGCCCCAGCATTTT
J gene: TRBJ1-5
D gene: .
clone size: few
V gene: TRBV6-1

CDR3 protein: CASSMGTDGETQYF
CDR3 DNA: TGTGCCAGTAGTATGGGGACAGATGGGGAGACCCAGTACTTC
J gene: TRBJ2-5
D gene: TRBD1
clone size: .
V gene: TRBV19

CDR3 protein: CASSLGPGDYTEAFF
CDR3 DNA: TGCGCCAGCAGCTTGGGCCCCGGGGACTACACTGAAGCTTTCTTT
J gene: TRBJ1-1
D gene: .
clone size: .
V gene: TRBV5-1

CDR3 protein: CASSLVRESSYNEQFF
CDR3 DNA: TGTGCCAGCAGCTTGGTCCGGGAGAGCTCCTACAATGAGCAGTTCTTC
J gene: TRBJ2-1
D gene: .
clone size: .
V gene: TRBV5-4

CDR3 protein: CASSDGQGSAGELFF
CDR3 DNA: TGTGCCAGCAGTGATGGACAGGGATCGGCCGGGGAGCTGTTTTTT
J gene: TRBJ2-2
D gene: TRBD1
clone size: .
V gene: TRBV5-5

CDR3 protein: CASSELGQYEQYF
CDR3 DNA: TGTGCCAGCAGTGAACTGGGACAGTACGAGCAGTACTTC
J gene: TRBJ2-7
D gene: TRBD1
clone size: .
V gene: TRBV25-1

CDR3 protein: CASSKTGREETQYF
CDR3 DNA: TGTGCCAGCAGCAAAACAGGGAGGGAAGAGACCCAGTACTTC
J gene: TRBJ2-5
D gene: .
clone size: .
V gene: TRBV7-9

CDR3 protein: CASSRDRDREVYGYTF
CDR3 DNA: TGTGCCAGCAGCCGGGACCGGGACAGGGAAGTCTATGGCTACACCTTC
J gene: TRBJ1-2
D gene: TRBD1
clone size: .
V gene: TRBV7-2

CDR3 protein: CASSRDKRGDGQFF
CDR3 DNA: TGTGCCTCCAGCCGGGACAAAAGGGGAGATGGGCAGTTCTTC
J gene: TRBJ2-1
D gene: .
clone size: once
V gene: TRBV10-3

CDR3 protein: CAISDGNWEGQETQYF
CDR3 DNA: TGTGCCATCAGTGATGGTAATTGGGAGGGCCAAGAGACCCAGTACTTC
J gene: TRBJ2-5
D gene: TRBD2
clone size: .
V gene: TRBV10-3

CDR3 protein: CASSVGQTTEAFF
CDR3 DNA: TGTGCCAGTAGTGTGGGACAGACCACTGAAGCTTTCTTT
J gene: TRBJ1-1
D gene: TRBD1
clone size: .
V gene: TRBV19

CDR3 protein: CATSGEVSGWSGNTIYF
CDR3 DNA: TGTGCCACCAGCGGAGAGGTCTCGGGGTGGTCTGGAAACACCATATATTTT
J gene: TRBJ1-3
D gene: .
clone size: .
V gene: TRBV15